The sequence of this TCR beta chain was determined in a study of monozygotic twins with inflammatory bowel disease. The CDR3 sequence is 15 residues long. As concerns this clonotype: Its antigen is unidentified.

During cDNA synthesis, UMIs that each contained a 6-nucleotide sample barcode were added by means of template switching. No DNA is given; TCRdb re-called the 5' RACE reads and lists each CDR3 protein once. The sample totals approximately 420,000 distinct CDR3 sequences. Study results and limitations: Distinct T cell subtypes could not be told apart.

The sequenced sample was blood. This receptor was taken from a human donor with ulcerative colitis or Crohn's disease, or a healthy co-twin of an affected twin (not recorded which). The rearrangement links TRBV12-3 or TRBV12-4 to TRBJ2-7; checking the TCRdb D call of TRBD1 is not possible without DNA. The CDR3 spells CASSLRTGTIYEQYF.